This TCR beta chain derives from a study of cytotoxic CD8 clonotypes in ibrutinib-treated CLL. For the study at large: Across the patients, about a dozen were relapsed/refractory, about 15 treatment-naive and about 17 IGHV unmutated.

The CDR3 covers 19 residues. J was trimmed by 2 bases and V by 2 bases; bases with no gene match: 10. Per germline, CDR1 MGHRA and CDR2 YSYEKL. Method: immunoSEQ multiplex PCR; TCRdb's copy keeps in-frame clones and lacks some. Seen here are around 76,000 clones, approximately 87% observed once, and the top ten hold around 36%. The sequence was collected from a human donor with chronic lymphocytic leukemia. The rearrangement joins TRBV4-1 to TRBJ2-5; TRBD2 aligns across 14 bases. This material consisted of PBMCs, taken after 24 months of ibrutinib treatment. This CDR3 is CASSQIFRGTSGSQETQYF. Here the CDR3 DNA reads TGCGCCAGCAGCCAAATTTTCAGGGGGACTAGCGGGAGTCAAGAGACCCAGTACTTC.